At least ten counts were recorded for the clone carrying this T cell receptor (beta chain). No antigen is known for it. Via MiXCR, TCRdb re-called the PCR reads, giving one row per CDR3 protein. The sample lists 65,000 or so distinct CDR3 sequences; roughly 20% were seen once. This CDR3 region has 13 residues. V was clipped by 0 bases and J by 9 bases, with 12 bases between them. In germline, CDR1 is GTSNPN, CDR2 SVGIG (reference sequence). This entry is derived from a study of molecular identifiers for immune sequencing clone quantification. Study-level information: Four of five splits of RNA from around 18,000 or 91,000 naive CD8 cells were sequenced in replicates. Whole-study findings and limits: Clones of above 20 RNA copies carried over 99% of effector molecules; in naive cells they carried under 1%.

The source is a human donor in good health. Some libraries in this study had Jurkat cell RNA spiked in. V gene TRBV30 combines with J gene TRBJ2-1; D uncertain. The sample taken for sequencing was naive CD8+ T cells from blood, with Jurkat cell RNA spiked in. Regarding subset: FACS-sorted CD8+CD4-CCR7+CD45RA+ naive T cells. The CDR3, as DNA: TGTGCCTGGAGTGTAGGTATCGCATCTGAGCAGTTCTTC. It yields the protein CAWSVGIASEQFF. The entire variable domain, with the rest obtained from reference TRBV30 and TRBJ2-1, is as follows: SQTIHQWPATLVQPVGSPLSLECTVEGTSNPNLYWYRQAAGRGLQLLFYSVGIGQISSEVPQNLSASRPQDRQFILSSKKLLLSDSGFYLCAWSVGIASEQFFGPGTRLTVL.